Given below is one T cell receptor beta chain in context. Antigen unknown. UMIs were added to TCR cDNA along with a universal primer site when it was made by 5'RACE template switching. Each CDR3 protein is one row after TCRdb ran MiXCR on the 5' RACE reads. This sample has 450,000 to 600,000 distinct CDR3 sequences, with 13% found just once. The V end lost 7 bases, the J end lost 4 bases, and 10 bases lay between the germline ends. The CDR3 runs to 13 residues. The germline CDR1 and CDR2 sequences are SEHNR and FQNEAQ (reference sequence). The sample belongs to a study of T cells after yellow fever vaccination. Study-wide results and caveats: Of the clonotypes, a small share occurred in both CD4 and CD8 compartments. Reappearance after the booster was observed for most primary-vaccination clones (about 96% CD4, about 86% CD8).

The receptor was derived from a young man who received the YFV17D yellow fever vaccine. This rearrangement joins TRBV7-9 to TRBJ2-2, with D perhaps matching TRBD2 (6 bases). Sequenced material: PBMCs, taken on the day of the yellow fever booster vaccination. The CDR3 DNA reads TGTGCCAGCATCGGGGACTTCACCGGGGAGCTGTTTTTT. Translated: CASIGDFTGELFF.